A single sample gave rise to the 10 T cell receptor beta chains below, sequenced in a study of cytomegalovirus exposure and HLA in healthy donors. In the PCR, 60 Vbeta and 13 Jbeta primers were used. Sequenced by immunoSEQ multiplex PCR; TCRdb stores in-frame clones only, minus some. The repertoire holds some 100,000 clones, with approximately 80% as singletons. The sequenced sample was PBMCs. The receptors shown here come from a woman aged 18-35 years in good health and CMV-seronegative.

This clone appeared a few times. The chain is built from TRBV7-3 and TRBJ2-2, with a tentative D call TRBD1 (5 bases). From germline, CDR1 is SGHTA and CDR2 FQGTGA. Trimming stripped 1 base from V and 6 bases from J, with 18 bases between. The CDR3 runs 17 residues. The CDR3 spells CASSLRGGQGGAGELFF. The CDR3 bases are TGTGCCAGCAGCTTAAGGGGCGGCCAGGGTGGGGCCGGGGAGCTGTTTTTT.

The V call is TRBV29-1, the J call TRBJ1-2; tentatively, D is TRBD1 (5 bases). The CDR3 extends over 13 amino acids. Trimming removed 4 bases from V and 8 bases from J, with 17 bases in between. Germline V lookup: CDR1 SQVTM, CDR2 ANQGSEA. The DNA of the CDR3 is TGCAGCGTTGGTGGCAGGGCTGTCGGGGGCTACACCTTC. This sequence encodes CSVGGRAVGGYTF.

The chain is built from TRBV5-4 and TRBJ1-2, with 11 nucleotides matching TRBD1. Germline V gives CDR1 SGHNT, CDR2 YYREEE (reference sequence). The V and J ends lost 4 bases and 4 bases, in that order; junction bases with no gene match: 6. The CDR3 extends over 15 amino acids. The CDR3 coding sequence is TGTGCCAGCAGCAGAGGGACAGGGGGGCTCTATGGCTACACCTTC. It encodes CASSRGTGGLYGYTF.

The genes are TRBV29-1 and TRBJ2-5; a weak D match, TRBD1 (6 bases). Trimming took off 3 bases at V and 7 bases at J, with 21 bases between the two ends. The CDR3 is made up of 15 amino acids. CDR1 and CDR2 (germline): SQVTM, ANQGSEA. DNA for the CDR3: TGCAGCGTTGATTTTTTTGGGACACCATCCCGGACCCAGTACTTC. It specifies CSVDFFGTPSRTQYF.

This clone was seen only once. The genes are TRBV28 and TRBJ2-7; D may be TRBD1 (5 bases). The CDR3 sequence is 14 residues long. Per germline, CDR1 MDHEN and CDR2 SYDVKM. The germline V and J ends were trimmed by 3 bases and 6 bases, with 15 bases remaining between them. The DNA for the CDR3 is TGTGCCAGCAGTTTGCGACAGTTCCAACTCGAGCAGTACTTC. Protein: CASSLRQFQLEQYF.

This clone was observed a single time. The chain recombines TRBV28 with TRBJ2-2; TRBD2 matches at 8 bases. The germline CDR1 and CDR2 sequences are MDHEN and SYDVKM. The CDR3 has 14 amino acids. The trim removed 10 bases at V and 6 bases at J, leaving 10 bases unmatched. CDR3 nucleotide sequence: TGTGCCACCCTCCCGCGGGGGGTCCCCGGGGAGCTGTTTTTT. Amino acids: CATLPRGVPGELFF.

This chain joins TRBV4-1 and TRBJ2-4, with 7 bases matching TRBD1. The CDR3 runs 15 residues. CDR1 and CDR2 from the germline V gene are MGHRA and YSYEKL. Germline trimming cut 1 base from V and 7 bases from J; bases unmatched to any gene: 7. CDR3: CASSQGAGTANIQYF. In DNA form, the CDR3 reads TGCGCCAGCAGCCAAGGGGCCGGGACAGCGAACATTCAGTACTTC.

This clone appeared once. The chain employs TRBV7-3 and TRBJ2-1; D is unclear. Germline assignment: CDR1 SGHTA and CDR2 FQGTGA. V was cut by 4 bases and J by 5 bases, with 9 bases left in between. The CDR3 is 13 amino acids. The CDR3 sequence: CASSSRPHNEQFF. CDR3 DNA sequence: TGTGCCAGCAGCTCCAGGCCCCACAATGAGCAGTTCTTC.

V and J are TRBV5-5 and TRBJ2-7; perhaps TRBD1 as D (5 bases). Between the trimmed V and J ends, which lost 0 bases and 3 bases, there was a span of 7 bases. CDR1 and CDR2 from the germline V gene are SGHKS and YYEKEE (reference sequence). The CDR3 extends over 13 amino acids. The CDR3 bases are TGTGCCAGCAGCTTGGACAGGATCTACGAGCAGTACTTC. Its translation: CASSLDRIYEQYF.

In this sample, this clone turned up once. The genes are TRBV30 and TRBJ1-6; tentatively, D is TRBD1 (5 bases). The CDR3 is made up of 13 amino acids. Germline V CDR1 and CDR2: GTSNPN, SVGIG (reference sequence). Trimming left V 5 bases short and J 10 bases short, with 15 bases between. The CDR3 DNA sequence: TGTGCCTGGGAGGTGGGGGGGGAATCACCCCTCCACTTT. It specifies CAWEVGGESPLHF.